The clone carrying this TCR beta chain has only one observation. This table comes from immunoSEQ multiplex PCR, and its TCRdb copy is limited to in-frame clones, with some not included. The sample has around 160,000 clones, almost 90% seen once. This specimen belongs to a study of T cell responses to AZD1222 COVID-19 vaccine. The wider study: Second doses at about 4 or about 12 weeks were pooled.

CDR3 size: 15 residues. Germline V lookup: CDR1 SGHKS, CDR2 YYEKEE (reference sequence). The V gene lost 0 bases and the J gene lost 4 bases, with 11 bases spanning the gap. The genes are TRBV5-5 and TRBJ1-5; tentative D call: TRBD1 (6 bases). Sequences were derived from peripheral blood, sampled on day 0 of AZD1222 vaccination. The source of this sequence is an adult in good health. The CDR3 region is CASSLGPQGNQPQHF. As DNA, the CDR3 is TGTGCCAGCAGCTTGGGCCCTCAGGGGAATCAGCCCCAGCATTTT.